This T cell receptor beta chain was obtained from a study of blood T cells in healthy people across ages. General observations from the study: The diversity estimates, figures obtained from one million T cells, were considered underestimates. Because donor CMV status was unknown, expanded clonotype changes were possibly confounded.

Germline lookup yields CDR1 DFQATT and CDR2 SNEGSKA (reference sequence). The V end lost 5 bases, the J end lost 9 bases, and 17 bases lay between the germline ends. The CDR3 is 13 residues long. The authors ran a second PCR of 7 to 11 cycles using a sample-barcoded 5' primer and a J-beta primer mix. MiXCR, run by TCRdb on the 5' RACE reads, gives a single entry per CDR3 protein. The sample yields over 1.5 million distinct CDR3 sequences, around 50% seen once. Sample donors were healthy Caucasian individuals that came from Russia, aged roughly 6 to 100. Every donor contributed ten milliliters of peripheral blood by blood draw. This clonotype was picked up a small number of times. Antigen: not known.

This TCR derives from a middle-aged woman in good health. Sample: blood. This chain connects TRBV20-1 to TRBJ2-1, with D possibly TRBD1 on 6 matching bases. The CDR3 DNA reads as TGCAGTGCTGAGACAGGTCCCATCCCTGAGCAGTTCTTC. Amino acids: CSAETGPIPEQFF.